This entry concerns a single T cell receptor beta chain. The data were produced by immunoSEQ multiplex PCR, yet TCRdb's version contains in-frame clones alone and is incomplete. Among about 29,000 clones listed, about 88% were seen once. The sample comes from a study of PD-L1 blockade in urothelial cancer. This CDR3 has 14 residues. CDR1 and CDR2 from the germline V gene are SQVTM and ANQGSEA. Trimming removed 6 bases at V and 0 bases at J, with 11 bases between. Diagnoses among patients were locally advanced or metastatic urothelial carcinoma. Patient sample counts ranged from 1 to 8, pretreatment and on-treatment.

The V gene is TRBV29-1, the J gene TRBJ2-2, with unresolved D. The TCR originated in a man aged 50-60 years with urothelial cancer. Sample: PBMCs, taken around atezolizumab (anti-PD-L1) treatment. CDR3 sequence: CSVHNPANTGELFF. The DNA of the CDR3 is TGCAGCGTCCACAATCCCGCGAACACCGGGGAGCTGTTTTTT.